The sequence of this T cell receptor beta chain was determined in a study of blood T cell repertoires in COVID-19. Study background: Whether acute or convalescent, the COVID-19 samples came from the United States, Italy and Spain. T cells, B-cell-depleted T cells, or PBMCs provided the cDNA or gDNA that served as material.

This clone was seen more than once but under ten times. Authors' data handling: Amplifying reference gene primers gave estimates of nucleated cell counts. Generated by immunoSEQ multiplex PCR, the TCRdb table keeps only in-frame clones and is missing some. The V and J calls and clone size were taken over from that table, and D and trimming were inferred from the DNA. The sample lists around 300,000 clones, about nine tenths occurring once. The CDR3 has 13 amino acids. The germline V and J ends were trimmed by 5 bases and 5 bases, with 12 bases remaining between them. Germline values: CDR1 SNHLY, CDR2 FYNNEI.

The clonotype comes from a woman in her twenties or thirties with active or convalescent COVID-19. Sequencing was done on a sample of peripheral blood. J is TRBJ1-1 and V is TRBV2, with D perhaps TRBD1 (6 bases). The CDR3 DNA follows: TGTGCCAGCAGTTTCAGGGGAGGGACTGAAGCTTTCTTT. Residues: CASSFRGGTEAFF.